Shown below are 10 T cell receptor beta chains from a single sample sequenced in a study of CD8+CD57+ T cells in acquired aplastic anemia. Those patients picked for sequencing had displayed CD8+CD57+ cell expansion on flow cytometry. CDR3 and TCR beta VDJ profiling relied on a genomic DNA template. TCRdb analysed the reads with MiXCR anew, one entry per CDR3 protein. Altogether under 350,000 distinct CDR3 sequences are present, approximately 58% being singletons, with the ten largest covering roughly 1.2%. The sample was sorted CD4+, CD8+, or CD8+CD57+ T cells (not recorded which) from PBMCs. Receptors were obtained from a human donor with aplastic anemia.

The V call is TRBV20-1, the J call TRBJ2-1; D is unclear. This CDR3 contains 12 residues. Per the germline V gene, CDR1 is DFQATT and CDR2 is SNEGSKA (reference sequence). V dropped 0 bases and J dropped 9 bases, with 9 bases sitting between them. CDR3 DNA: TGCAGTGCTAGAGATCGACGGTCTGAGCAGTTCTTC. This encodes CSARDRRSEQFF.

This chain's CDR3 is CASSLTSGELFF. DNA for the CDR3: TGTGCCAGCAGCTTAACCTCCGGGGAGCTGTTTTTT. J is TRBJ2-2 and V is TRBV7-3; D not certain. Germline CDR1 and CDR2: SGHTA and FQGTGA. V lost 0 bases to trimming and J lost 6 bases, with 2 bases between them. The CDR3 loop spans 12 amino acids.

This clonotype was observed a few times. The rearrangement joins TRBV5-1 to TRBJ2-7, with 10 bases aligning to TRBD1. Germline-derived CDR1 and CDR2 are SGHRS and YFSETQ. With V trimmed by 5 bases and J by 3 bases, 8 bases remained unmatched. The CDR3 covers 15 residues. CDR3 bases: TGCGCCAGCAGTCGGGGGGGGACAGGGGACTACGAGCAGTACTTC. The encoded protein is CASSRGGTGDYEQYF.

V is TRBV20-1 and J is TRBJ2-7, with D perhaps TRBD1 (6 bases). The CDR3 totals 14 residues. V was shortened by 5 bases and J by 2 bases, with 16 bases between the two germline ends. From germline, CDR1 is DFQATT and CDR2 SNEGSKA (reference sequence). The CDR3 nucleotides are TGCAGTGCTCCTGGGCCAGGGGTCCCCTACGAGCAGTACTTC. This gives the protein CSAPGPGVPYEQYF.

This clonotype was seen a handful of times. The V call is TRBV6-5, the J call TRBJ2-1, with D unclear. V was cut by 10 bases and J by 6 bases, with 10 bases left in between. The CDR3 totals 11 residues. The V gene's germline CDR1 is MNHEY and CDR2 SVGAGI. This chain's CDR3 is CAIRSSNEQFF. CDR3 DNA sequence: TGTGCCATCAGGTCGAGCAATGAGCAGTTCTTC.

The rearrangement links TRBV9 to TRBJ2-5; possible D gene TRBD2, 5 bases. Trimming took 0 bases from V and 11 from J, leaving 11 bases between them. Germline V gives CDR1 SGDLS, CDR2 YYNGEE. CDR3 length: 12 amino acids. CDR3 loop: CASSVVGDTQYF. The CDR3 DNA reads as TGTGCCAGCAGCGTAGTGGGAGATACGCAGTACTTC.

The V call is TRBV20-1, the J call TRBJ2-7; 8 bases are shared with TRBD1. Unmatched junction bases numbered 11, after V lost 3 bases and J lost 7 bases. The germline CDR1 and CDR2 sequences are DFQATT and SNEGSKA (reference sequence). The CDR3 extends over 14 amino acids. CDR3 amino acids: CSARGGRGPSEQYF. CDR3 DNA sequence: TGCAGTGCTAGGGGCGGCAGGGGGCCGTCGGAGCAGTACTTC.

The chain joins TRBV2 to TRBJ1-1; 8 nucleotides match TRBD1. CDR1 is SNHLY, CDR2 FYNNEI, per germline. The ends lost 7 bases at V and 4 bases at J; junction bases unmatched: 8. The CDR3 is 14 amino acids. The CDR3 DNA follows: TGTGCCAGCATACCGGGACAGGATGTCACTGAAGCTTTCTTT. It translates to CASIPGQDVTEAFF. The variable domain in full, completed from reference TRBV2 and TRBJ1-1, reads EPEVTQTPSHQVTQMGQEVILRCVPISNHLYFYWYRQILGQKVEFLVSFYNNEISEKSEIFDDQFSVERPDGSNFTLKIRSTKLEDSAMYFCASIPGQDVTEAFFGQGTRLTVV.

This clonotype was observed a few times. Just one base apart from a much larger clone, this may be a read error. The conserved phenylalanine or tryptophan is not found at the CDR3 terminus, so this likely reflects a read error. The chain recombines TRBV7-2 with TRBJ2-1; 7 nucleotides align to TRBD2. Trimming removed 5 bases from V and 0 bases from J; junction bases left unmatched: 7. The CDR3 sequence is 16 residues long. The germline V gene encodes CDR1 SGHTA and CDR2 FQGNSA. The CDR3 DNA sequence: TGTGCCAGCAGCAAAGGGACTACACTCTCCTACAATGAGCAGTTCTCC. Translated: CASSKGTTLSYNEQFS.

This clonotype was detected a few times. The chain carries TRBV2 and TRBJ2-6, with D possibly TRBD2 on 5 matching bases. The length of the CDR3 is 14 residues. With 10 bases removed from V and 0 bases from J, the gap between germline ends came to 10 bases. The V gene's germline CDR1 is SNHLY and CDR2 FYNNEI. The chain's CDR3 is CATTGSSGANVLTF. The CDR3 coding sequence is TGTGCCACGACGGGAAGCTCTGGGGCCAACGTCCTGACTTTC.